This T cell receptor (beta chain) was captured in a study of control samples from healthy donors and cancer patients. Trimming left V 0 bases short and J 4 bases short, with 17 bases between. The CDR3 runs 16 residues. CDR1 and CDR2 (germline): SGHDT, YYEEEE. TCRdb keeps only in-frame clones here, not all; method: immunoSEQ multiplex PCR. Of some 70,000 clones in the sample, approximately 88% were seen once. Sequencing was done on a sample of PBMCs. The chain employs TRBV5-6 and TRBJ2-7; D may correspond to TRBD1 or TRBD2 (5 bases each). The TCR sequence derives from a woman in her 50s with lung cancer. The CDR3 loop reads CASSLGSWGSEYEQYF. In DNA form, the CDR3 reads TGTGCCAGCAGCTTGGGATCTTGGGGGTCGGAGTACGAGCAGTACTTC. Full variable domain (outside the CDR3, taken from reference TRBV5-6 and TRBJ2-7): DAGVTQSPTHLIKTRGQQVTLRCSPKSGHDTVSWYQQALGQGPQFIFQYYEEEERQRGNFPDRFSGHQFPNYSSELNVNALLLGDSALYLCASSLGSWGSEYEQYFGPGTRLTVT.